This TCR beta chain is from a study of control samples from healthy donors and cancer patients. V shed 5 bases and J 5 bases; nucleotides not matched to a gene: 8. CDR1 is MNHNY, CDR2 SVGAGI, per germline (reference sequence). This CDR3 spans 16 amino acids. Data came from immunoSEQ multiplex PCR; TCRdb stores just in-frame clones and leaves some out. The sample carries 150,000 to 190,000 clones, over 90% recorded once. This clone appeared a single time. This clonotype was obtained from a man in his fifties or sixties in good health. The chain is built from TRBV6-6 and TRBJ2-3, with 12 nucleotides matching TRBD1. Source material: blood. The CDR3 reads CASSGGTGGALDTQYF. CDR3 DNA: TGTGCCAGCAGTGGAGGGACAGGGGGCGCCTTAGATACGCAGTATTTT.